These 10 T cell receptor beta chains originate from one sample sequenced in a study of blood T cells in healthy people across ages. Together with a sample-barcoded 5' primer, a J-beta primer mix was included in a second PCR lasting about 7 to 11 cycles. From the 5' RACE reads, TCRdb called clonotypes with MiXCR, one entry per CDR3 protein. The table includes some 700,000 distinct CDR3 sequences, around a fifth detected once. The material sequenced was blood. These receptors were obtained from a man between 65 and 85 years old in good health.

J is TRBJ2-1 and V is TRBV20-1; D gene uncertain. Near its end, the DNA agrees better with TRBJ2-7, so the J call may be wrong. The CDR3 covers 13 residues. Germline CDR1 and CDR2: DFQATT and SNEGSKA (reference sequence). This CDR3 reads CSASDWWPVEQYV. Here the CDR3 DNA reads TGCAGTGCTAGTGATTGGTGGCCAGTCGAGCAGTACGTC.

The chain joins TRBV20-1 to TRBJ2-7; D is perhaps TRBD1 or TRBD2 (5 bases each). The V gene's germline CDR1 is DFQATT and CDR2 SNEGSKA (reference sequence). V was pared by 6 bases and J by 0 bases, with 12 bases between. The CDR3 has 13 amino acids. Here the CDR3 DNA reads TGCAGTGCGCCCCGGGACCTCTCCTACGAGCAGTACTTC. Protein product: CSAPRDLSYEQYF.

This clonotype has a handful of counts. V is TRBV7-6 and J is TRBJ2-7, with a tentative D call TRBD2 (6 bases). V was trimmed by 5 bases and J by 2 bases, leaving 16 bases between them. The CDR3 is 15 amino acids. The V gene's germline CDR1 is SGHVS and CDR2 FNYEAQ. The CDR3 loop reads CASSLEEGLPYEQYF. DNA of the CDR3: TGTGCCAGCAGCCTGGAGGAGGGGCTCCCCTACGAGCAGTACTTC.

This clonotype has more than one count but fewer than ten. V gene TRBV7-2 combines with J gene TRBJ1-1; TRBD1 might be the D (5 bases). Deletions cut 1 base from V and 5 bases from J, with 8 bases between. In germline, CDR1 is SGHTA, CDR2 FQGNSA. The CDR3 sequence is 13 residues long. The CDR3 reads CASSLGGETEAFF. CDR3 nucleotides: TGTGCCAGCAGCTTAGGGGGCGAGACTGAAGCTTTCTTT.

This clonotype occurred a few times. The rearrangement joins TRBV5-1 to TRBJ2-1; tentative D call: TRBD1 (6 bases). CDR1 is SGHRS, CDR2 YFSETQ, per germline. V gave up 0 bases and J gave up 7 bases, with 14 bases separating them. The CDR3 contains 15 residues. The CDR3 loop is CASSLVGQEGNEQFF. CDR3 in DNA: TGCGCCAGCAGCTTGGTGGGACAAGAAGGGAATGAGCAGTTCTTC. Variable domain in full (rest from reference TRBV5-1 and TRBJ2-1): KAGVTQTPRYLIKTRGQQVTLSCSPISGHRSVSWYQQTPGQGLQFLFEYFSETQRNKGNFPGRFSGRQFSNSRSEMNVSTLELGDSALYLCASSLVGQEGNEQFFGPGTRLTVL.

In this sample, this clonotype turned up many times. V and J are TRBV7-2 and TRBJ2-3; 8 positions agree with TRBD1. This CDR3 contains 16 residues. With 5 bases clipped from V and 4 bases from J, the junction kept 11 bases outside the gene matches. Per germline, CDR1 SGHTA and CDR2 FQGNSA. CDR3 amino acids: CASSIRQGRPPDTQYF. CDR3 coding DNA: TGTGCCAGCAGCATCAGACAGGGGAGACCCCCAGATACGCAGTATTTT.

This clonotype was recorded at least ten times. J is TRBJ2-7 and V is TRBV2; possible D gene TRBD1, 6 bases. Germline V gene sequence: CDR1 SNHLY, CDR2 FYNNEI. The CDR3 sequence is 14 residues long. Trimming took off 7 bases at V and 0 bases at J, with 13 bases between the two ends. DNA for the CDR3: TGTGCCAGCAAGACAGGTCCCATCTCCTACGAGCAGTACTTC. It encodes CASKTGPISYEQYF.

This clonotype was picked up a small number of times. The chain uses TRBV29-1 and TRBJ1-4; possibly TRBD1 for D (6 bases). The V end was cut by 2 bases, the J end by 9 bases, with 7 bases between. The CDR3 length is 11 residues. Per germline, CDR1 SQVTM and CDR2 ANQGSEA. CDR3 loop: CSVEQGKKLFF. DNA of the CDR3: TGCAGCGTTGAACAGGGGAAAAAACTGTTTTTT.

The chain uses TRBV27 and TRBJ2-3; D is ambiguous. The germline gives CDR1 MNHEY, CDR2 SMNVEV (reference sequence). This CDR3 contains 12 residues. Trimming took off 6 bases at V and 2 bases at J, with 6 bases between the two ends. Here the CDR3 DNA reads TGTGCCAGCAGGAAGGTCACAGATACGCAGTATTTT. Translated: CASRKVTDTQYF.

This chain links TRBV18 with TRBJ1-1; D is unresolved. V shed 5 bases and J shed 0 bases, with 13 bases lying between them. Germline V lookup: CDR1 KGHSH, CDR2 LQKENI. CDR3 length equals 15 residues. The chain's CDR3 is CASSTDAQMNTEAFF. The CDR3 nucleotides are TGTGCCAGCTCAACGGACGCTCAAATGAACACTGAAGCTTTCTTT.